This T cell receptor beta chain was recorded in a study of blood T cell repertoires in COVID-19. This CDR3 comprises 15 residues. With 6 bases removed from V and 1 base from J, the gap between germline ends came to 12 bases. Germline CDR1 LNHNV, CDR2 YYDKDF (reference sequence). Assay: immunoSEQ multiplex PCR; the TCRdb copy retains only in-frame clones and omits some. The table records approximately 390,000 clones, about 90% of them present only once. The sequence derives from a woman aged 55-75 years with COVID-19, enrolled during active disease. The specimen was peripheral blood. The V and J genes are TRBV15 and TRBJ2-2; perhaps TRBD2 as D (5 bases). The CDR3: CATRKGVENTGELFF. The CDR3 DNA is TGTGCCACCAGAAAGGGAGTCGAGAACACCGGGGAGCTGTTTTTT.